The source of this TCR beta chain is a study of blood T cell repertoires in COVID-19. On the study more broadly: Acute and convalescent COVID-19 samples came from the United States, Italy and Spain.

Measured with immunoSEQ multiplex PCR; TCRdb has only the in-frame clones, and not every one. The table records 130,000 or so clones, about 89% of them present only once. V gave up 4 bases and J gave up 10 bases; unmatched junction bases: 14. CDR1 and CDR2 from the germline V gene are SGHRS and YFSETQ. The CDR3 has 16 residues. J is TRBJ2-2 and V is TRBV5-1, with TRBD2 matching 9 bases. The material sequenced was peripheral blood. The origin of this receptor is a man aged 45 to 65 with active or convalescent COVID-19. The CDR3 loop reads CASSPIAGVLAAELFF. CDR3 DNA sequence: TGCGCCAGCAGCCCAATAGCGGGAGTACTCGCTGCGGAGCTGTTTTTT.